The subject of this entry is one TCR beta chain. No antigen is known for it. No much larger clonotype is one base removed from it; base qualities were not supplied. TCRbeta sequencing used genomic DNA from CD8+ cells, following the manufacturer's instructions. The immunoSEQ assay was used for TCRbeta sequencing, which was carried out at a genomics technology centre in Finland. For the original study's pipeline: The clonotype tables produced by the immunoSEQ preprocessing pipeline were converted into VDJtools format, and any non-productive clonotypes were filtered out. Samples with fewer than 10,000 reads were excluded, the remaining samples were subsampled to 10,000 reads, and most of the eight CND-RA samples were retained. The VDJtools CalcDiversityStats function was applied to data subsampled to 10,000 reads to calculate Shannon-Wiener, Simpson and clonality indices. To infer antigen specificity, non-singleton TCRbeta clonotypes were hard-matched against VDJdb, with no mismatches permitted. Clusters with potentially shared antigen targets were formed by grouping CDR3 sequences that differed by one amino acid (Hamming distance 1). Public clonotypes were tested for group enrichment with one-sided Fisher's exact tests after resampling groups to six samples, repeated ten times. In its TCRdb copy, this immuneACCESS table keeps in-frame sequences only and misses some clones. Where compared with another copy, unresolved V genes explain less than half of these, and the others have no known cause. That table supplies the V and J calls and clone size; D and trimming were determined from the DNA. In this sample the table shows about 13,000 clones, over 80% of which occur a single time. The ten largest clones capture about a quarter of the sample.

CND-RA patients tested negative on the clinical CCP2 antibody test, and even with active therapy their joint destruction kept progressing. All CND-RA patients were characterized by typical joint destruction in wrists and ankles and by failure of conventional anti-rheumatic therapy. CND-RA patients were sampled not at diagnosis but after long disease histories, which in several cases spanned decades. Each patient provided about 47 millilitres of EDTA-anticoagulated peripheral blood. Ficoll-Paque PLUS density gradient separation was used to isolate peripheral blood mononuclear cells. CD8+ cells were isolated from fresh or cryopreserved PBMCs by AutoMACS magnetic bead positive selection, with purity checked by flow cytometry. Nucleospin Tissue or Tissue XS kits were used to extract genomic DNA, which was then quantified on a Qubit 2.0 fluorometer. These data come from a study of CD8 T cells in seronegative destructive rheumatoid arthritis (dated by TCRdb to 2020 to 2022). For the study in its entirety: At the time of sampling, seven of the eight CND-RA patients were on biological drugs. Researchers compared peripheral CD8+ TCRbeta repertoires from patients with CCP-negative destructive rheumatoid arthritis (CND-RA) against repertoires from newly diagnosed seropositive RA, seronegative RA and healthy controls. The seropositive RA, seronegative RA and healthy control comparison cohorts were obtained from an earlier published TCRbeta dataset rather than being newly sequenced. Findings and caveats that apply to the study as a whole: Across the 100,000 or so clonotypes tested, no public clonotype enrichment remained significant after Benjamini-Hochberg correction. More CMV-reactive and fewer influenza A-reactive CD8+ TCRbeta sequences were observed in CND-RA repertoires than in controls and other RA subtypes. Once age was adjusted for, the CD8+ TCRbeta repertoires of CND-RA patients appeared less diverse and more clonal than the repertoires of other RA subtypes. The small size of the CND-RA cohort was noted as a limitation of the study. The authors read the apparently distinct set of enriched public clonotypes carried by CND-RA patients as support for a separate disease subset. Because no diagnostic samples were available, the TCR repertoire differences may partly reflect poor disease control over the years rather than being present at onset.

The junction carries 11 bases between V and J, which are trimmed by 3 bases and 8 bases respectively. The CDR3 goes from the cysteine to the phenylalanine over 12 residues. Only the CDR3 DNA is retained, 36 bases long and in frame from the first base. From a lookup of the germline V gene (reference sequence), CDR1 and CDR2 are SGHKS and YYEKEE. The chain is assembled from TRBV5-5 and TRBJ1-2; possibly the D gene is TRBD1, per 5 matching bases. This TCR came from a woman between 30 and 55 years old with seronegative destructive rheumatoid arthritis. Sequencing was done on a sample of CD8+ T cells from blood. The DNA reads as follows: TGTGCCAGCAGCTGGGACTCCGGGGGCTACACCTTC. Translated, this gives CASSWDSGGYTF.